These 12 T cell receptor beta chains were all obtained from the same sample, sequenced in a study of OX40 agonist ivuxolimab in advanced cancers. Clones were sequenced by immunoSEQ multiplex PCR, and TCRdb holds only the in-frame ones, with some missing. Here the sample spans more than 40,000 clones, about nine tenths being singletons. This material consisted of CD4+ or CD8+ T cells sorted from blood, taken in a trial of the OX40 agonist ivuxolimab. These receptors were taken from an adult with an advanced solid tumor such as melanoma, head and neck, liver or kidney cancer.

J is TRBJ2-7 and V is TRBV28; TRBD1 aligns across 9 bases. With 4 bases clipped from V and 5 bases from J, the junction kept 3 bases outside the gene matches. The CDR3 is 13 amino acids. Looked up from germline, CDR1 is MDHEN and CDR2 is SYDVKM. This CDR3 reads CASSWDREHEQYF. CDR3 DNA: TGTGCCAGCAGTTGGGACAGGGAACACGAGCAGTACTTC.

As DNA, the CDR3 is TGTGCCAGCATTCTGGGGACAGGGGGGAGAGACGAGCAGTACTTC. It encodes CASILGTGGRDEQYF. The chain links TRBV28 to TRBJ2-7; 11 bases align to TRBD1. The CDR3 runs to 15 residues. Germline CDR1 is MDHEN and CDR2 is SYDVKM. J was trimmed by 5 bases and V by 7 bases; bases with no gene match: 10. The variable domain in full, with the rest retrieved from reference TRBV28 and TRBJ2-7, is DVKVTQSSRYLVKRTGEKVFLECVQDMDHENMFWYRQDPGLGLRLIYFSYDVKMKEKGDIPEGYSVSREKKERFSLILESASTNQTSMYLCASILGTGGRDEQYFGPGTRLTVT.

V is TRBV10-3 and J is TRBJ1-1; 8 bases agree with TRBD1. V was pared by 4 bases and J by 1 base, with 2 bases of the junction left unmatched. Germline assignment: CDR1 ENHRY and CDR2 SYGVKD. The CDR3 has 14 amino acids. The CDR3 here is CAISAGTGNTEAFF. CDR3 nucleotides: TGTGCCATCAGTGCCGGGACAGGGAACACTGAAGCTTTCTTT.

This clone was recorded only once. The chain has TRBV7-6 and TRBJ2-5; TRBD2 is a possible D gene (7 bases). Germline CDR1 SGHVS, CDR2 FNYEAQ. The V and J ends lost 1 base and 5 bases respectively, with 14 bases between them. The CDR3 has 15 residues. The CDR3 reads CASSLGAGARETQYF. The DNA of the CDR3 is TGTGCCAGCAGCTTAGGGGCGGGGGCAAGGGAGACCCAGTACTTC.

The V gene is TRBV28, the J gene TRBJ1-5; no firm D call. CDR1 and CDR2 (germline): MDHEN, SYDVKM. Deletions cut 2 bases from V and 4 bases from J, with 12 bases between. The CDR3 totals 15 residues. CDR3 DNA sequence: TGTGCCAGCAGTTTAGGGTTAGGGCCGAATCAGCCCCAGCATTTT. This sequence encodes CASSLGLGPNQPQHF.

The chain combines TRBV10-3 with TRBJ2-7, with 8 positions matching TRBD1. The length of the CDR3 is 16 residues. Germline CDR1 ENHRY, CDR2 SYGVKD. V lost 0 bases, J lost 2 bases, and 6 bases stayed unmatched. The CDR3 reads CAISESRDRRAYEQYF. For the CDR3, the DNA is TGTGCCATCAGTGAGTCCCGGGACAGGAGGGCCTACGAGCAGTACTTC.

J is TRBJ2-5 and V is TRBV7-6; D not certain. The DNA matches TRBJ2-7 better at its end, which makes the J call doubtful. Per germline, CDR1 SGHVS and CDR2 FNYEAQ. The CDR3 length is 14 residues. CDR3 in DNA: TGTGCCAGCAGCCCCAGTGGGAACTCCTACGAGCAGTACTTC. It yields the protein CASSPSGNSYEQYF.

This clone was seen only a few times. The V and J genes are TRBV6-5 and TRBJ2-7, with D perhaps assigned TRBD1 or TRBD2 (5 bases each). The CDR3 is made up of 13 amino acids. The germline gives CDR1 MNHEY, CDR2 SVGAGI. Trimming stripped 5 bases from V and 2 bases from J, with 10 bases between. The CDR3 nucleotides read TGTGCCAGCAGTCCGGGGCCTACCTACGAGCAGTACTTC. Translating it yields CASSPGPTYEQYF.

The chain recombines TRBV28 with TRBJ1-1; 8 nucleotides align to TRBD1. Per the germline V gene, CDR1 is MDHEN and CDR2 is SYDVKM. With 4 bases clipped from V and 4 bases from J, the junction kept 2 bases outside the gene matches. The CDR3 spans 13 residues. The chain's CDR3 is CASSYRGSTEAFF. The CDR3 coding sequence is TGTGCCAGCAGTTACAGGGGGAGCACTGAAGCTTTCTTT.

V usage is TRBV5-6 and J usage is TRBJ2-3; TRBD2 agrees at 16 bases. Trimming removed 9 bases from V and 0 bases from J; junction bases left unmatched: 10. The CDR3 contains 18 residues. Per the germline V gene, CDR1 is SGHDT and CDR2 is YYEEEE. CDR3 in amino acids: CATSPGLAGGISTDTQYF. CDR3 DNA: TGTGCCACTTCACCGGGACTAGCGGGAGGGATTAGCACAGATACGCAGTATTTT.

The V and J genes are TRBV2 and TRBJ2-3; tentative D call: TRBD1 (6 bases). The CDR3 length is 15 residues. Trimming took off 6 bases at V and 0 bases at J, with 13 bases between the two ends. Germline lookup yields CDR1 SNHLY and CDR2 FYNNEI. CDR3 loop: CASRYTGMSTDTQYF. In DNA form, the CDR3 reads TGTGCCAGCAGGTACACAGGGATGAGCACAGATACGCAGTATTTT.

CDR3 in DNA: TGTGCCAGCTCACCGGGACAGGGATGGAACACTGAAGCTTTCTTT. Translated: CASSPGQGWNTEAFF. The gene calls are TRBV18 and TRBJ1-1; 9 positions agree with TRBD1. The CDR3 contains 15 residues. Germline CDR1 reads KGHSH; CDR2 reads LQKENI. V lost 3 bases to trimming and J lost 1 base; unmatched junction nucleotides: 3.